Detailed here is one T cell receptor (beta chain). The germline V gene encodes CDR1 SGDLS and CDR2 YYNGEE. With V trimmed by 3 bases and J by 3 bases, 4 bases remained unmatched. The CDR3 extends over 15 amino acids. MiXCR, applied by TCRdb to the RACE reads, yields one record per CDR3 protein. The table records about 130,000 distinct CDR3 sequences, around 8.3% of them present only once. The time point denotes: healthy volunteer bleed at 2 weeks. The authors' total RNA extraction used unfractionated whole blood. The sample belongs to a study of human T cells and chemical hapten exposure. The sequenced material came from whole blood. V usage is TRBV9 and J usage is TRBJ1-4; 8 bases fit TRBD1. The receptor was derived from a male donor in good health. Some clones in this sample may be carry-over from other donors' samples. The CDR3 loop reads CASSAMTGANEKLFF. The CDR3 nucleotides read TGTGCCAGCAGCGCGATGACAGGGGCTAATGAAAAACTGTTTTTT.